The T cell receptor (beta chain) described here comes from a study of blood T cell repertoires in COVID-19. Across the study: Samples representing acute and convalescent COVID-19 were sourced from the United States, Italy and Spain. From T cells, B-cell-depleted T cells, or PBMCs came the material, which was cDNA or gDNA.

The CDR3 extends over 15 amino acids. V lost 4 bases and J lost 2, with 14 bases in between. Germline CDR1 and CDR2: LGHNA and YNFKEQ. The authors' processing: Amplifying reference gene primers gave estimates of nucleated cell counts. Using immunoSEQ multiplex PCR, the repertoire was profiled, and TCRdb retains in-frame clones only, with some absent. V, J and clone size are those of that table, while D and trimming were read from the DNA. Altogether 150,000 to 200,000 clones are present, 80% to 85% being singletons, with the ten largest covering under 3%. The sample comprised peripheral blood. This receptor was identified in a human donor with acute or convalescent COVID-19. The donor label of this sample is uncertain. The rearrangement joins TRBV4-2 to TRBJ1-2, with D possibly matching TRBD1 (6 bases). The CDR3 here is CASSPALGQNYGYTF. The CDR3 nucleotides read TGTGCCAGCAGCCCCGCCCTAGGACAGAACTATGGCTACACCTTC.